This is a list of T cell receptor beta chains from one sample in a study of early T cells in non-severe SARS-CoV-2 infection. TCRdb recomputed calls from the 5' RACE reads with MiXCR, one row per CDR3 protein. This sample has under 60,000 distinct CDR3 sequences, with around 8% found just once. Sequenced input: whole blood. The source of these receptors is an adult who was a healthcare worker with PCR-confirmed SARS-CoV-2 infection or an uninfected control (not recorded which). The CDR3 runs from the conserved cysteine through the conserved F or W. A D gene is named only where the DNA matches it firmly. Some rows have no size entry. The others give once, few or many, or a class for an expanded clone.

d_call: -; v_call: TRBV27; j_call: TRBJ1-2; clone_size: few; cdr3_aa: CASSPRQGYGYTF; cdr3_nt: TGTGCCAGCTCCCCGCGGCAGGGCTATGGCTACACCTTC
d_call: -; v_call: TRBV7-9; j_call: TRBJ1-5; clone_size: many; cdr3_aa: CASSRTAEEPQHF; cdr3_nt: TGTGCCAGCAGCAGGACGGCTGAAGAGCCCCAGCATTTT
d_call: TRBD1; v_call: TRBV12-3/TRBV12-4; j_call: TRBJ2-1; clone_size: -; cdr3_aa: CASSRQGNEQFF; cdr3_nt: TGTGCCAGCAGTCGACAGGGGAATGAGCAGTTCTTC
d_call: TRBD1; v_call: TRBV4-3; j_call: TRBJ2-2; clone_size: -; cdr3_aa: CASSNWDRRNTGELFF; cdr3_nt: TGCGCCAGCAGCAATTGGGACAGGCGGAACACCGGGGAGCTGTTTTTT
d_call: -; v_call: TRBV7-8; j_call: TRBJ2-5; clone_size: few; cdr3_aa: CASSLVFVSKEGQYF; cdr3_nt: TGTGCCAGCAGCTTAGTTTTTGTTTCCAAGGAGGGCCAGTACTTC
d_call: TRBD1; v_call: TRBV11-2; j_call: TRBJ1-1; clone_size: many; cdr3_aa: CASSPFRTGSFPEAFF; cdr3_nt: TGTGCCAGCAGCCCGTTCAGGACAGGGAGTTTCCCTGAAGCTTTCTTT
d_call: TRBD2; v_call: TRBV29-1; j_call: TRBJ2-1; clone_size: medium-sized; cdr3_aa: CSMGGSREQFF; cdr3_nt: TGCAGTATGGGGGGGAGTCGTGAGCAGTTCTTC
d_call: TRBD1; v_call: TRBV18; j_call: TRBJ1-2; clone_size: -; cdr3_aa: CASSRTGDGYTF; cdr3_nt: TGTGCCAGCTCACGAACAGGGGATGGCTACACCTTC
d_call: TRBD2; v_call: TRBV6-2/TRBV6-3; j_call: TRBJ2-1; clone_size: -; cdr3_aa: CASSLAGGLYNEQFF; cdr3_nt: TGTGCCAGCAGTCTAGCGGGAGGGCTGTACAATGAGCAGTTCTTC
d_call: TRBD2; v_call: TRBV7-3; j_call: TRBJ2-7; clone_size: once; cdr3_aa: CASSFMGGRYEQYF; cdr3_nt: TGTGCCAGCAGCTTCATGGGAGGGCGGTACGAGCAGTACTTC
d_call: -; v_call: TRBV29-1; j_call: TRBJ1-1; clone_size: -; cdr3_aa: CSVDRWGENTEAFF; cdr3_nt: TGCAGCGTTGACCGATGGGGGGAGAACACTGAAGCTTTCTTT
d_call: -; v_call: TRBV20-1; j_call: TRBJ1-1; clone_size: few; cdr3_aa: CSATTYTEAFF; cdr3_nt: TGCAGTGCTACCACCTACACTGAAGCTTTCTTT
d_call: -; v_call: TRBV7-2; j_call: TRBJ2-5; clone_size: -; cdr3_aa: CASSLALEETQYF; cdr3_nt: TGTGCCAGCAGCTTAGCGCTAGAGGAGACCCAGTACTTC
d_call: TRBD2; v_call: TRBV4-3; j_call: TRBJ2-7; clone_size: few; cdr3_aa: CASSQYQSGRPYEQYF; cdr3_nt: TGCGCCAGCAGCCAATATCAGAGCGGGAGACCCTACGAGCAGTACTTC
d_call: -; v_call: TRBV2; j_call: TRBJ2-1; clone_size: few; cdr3_aa: CASRALGGEQFF; cdr3_nt: TGTGCCAGCAGAGCCTTAGGAGGTGAGCAGTTCTTC
d_call: -; v_call: TRBV3-1; j_call: TRBJ2-1; clone_size: many; cdr3_aa: CASSQALDGRNEQFF; cdr3_nt: TGTGCCAGCAGCCAAGCCTTGGACGGACGAAATGAGCAGTTCTTC
d_call: TRBD1; v_call: TRBV7-3; j_call: TRBJ2-3; clone_size: few; cdr3_aa: CASSVTGVLTHTQYF; cdr3_nt: TGTGCCAGCAGCGTAACAGGGGTACTCACACATACGCAGTATTTT
d_call: TRBD2; v_call: TRBV7-2; j_call: TRBJ2-5; clone_size: -; cdr3_aa: CASSKEREGQETQYF; cdr3_nt: TGTGCCAGCAGCAAGGAGCGGGAGGGCCAAGAGACCCAGTACTTC
d_call: -; v_call: TRBV18; j_call: TRBJ1-2; clone_size: -; cdr3_aa: CASSHRQVTLQANYGYTF; cdr3_nt: TGTGCCAGCTCACACCGACAGGTTACTCTACAAGCTAACTATGGCTACACCTTC
d_call: TRBD1; v_call: TRBV29-1; j_call: TRBJ1-1; clone_size: -; cdr3_aa: CSSMDRGTEAFF; cdr3_nt: TGCAGCTCCATGGACAGGGGCACTGAAGCTTTCTTT
d_call: TRBD2; v_call: TRBV7-8; j_call: TRBJ2-3; clone_size: many; cdr3_aa: CASSPGGGDTQYF; cdr3_nt: TGTGCCAGCAGCCCGGGGGGTGGTGATACGCAGTATTTT
d_call: -; v_call: TRBV5-4; j_call: TRBJ1-3; clone_size: -; cdr3_aa: CASSLAGVGNTIYF; cdr3_nt: TGTGCCAGCAGCTTGGCAGGGGTTGGAAACACCATATATTTT
d_call: TRBD1; v_call: TRBV6-1; j_call: TRBJ2-7; clone_size: few; cdr3_aa: CASSATGDEQYF; cdr3_nt: TGTGCCAGCAGTGCGACAGGGGACGAGCAGTACTTC
d_call: TRBD2; v_call: TRBV10-3; j_call: TRBJ2-7; clone_size: -; cdr3_aa: CAISGELARTEKAPGQYF; cdr3_nt: TGTGCCATCAGTGGAGAACTAGCGCGGACCGAGAAAGCCCCCGGGCAGTACTTC
d_call: -; v_call: TRBV27; j_call: TRBJ2-5; clone_size: few; cdr3_aa: CASSNGGGETQYF; cdr3_nt: TGTGCCAGCAGCAACGGGGGCGGAGAGACCCAGTACTTC
d_call: TRBD1; v_call: TRBV27; j_call: TRBJ2-3; clone_size: -; cdr3_aa: CASSRDQGVTDTQYF; cdr3_nt: TGTGCCAGCAGCCGAGATCAGGGGGTCACAGATACGCAGTATTTT
d_call: TRBD2; v_call: TRBV11-1; j_call: TRBJ2-4; clone_size: -; cdr3_aa: CASFSPRSSGRAKNIQYF; cdr3_nt: TGTGCCAGCTTCTCCCCCAGGTCGAGCGGGAGAGCCAAAAACATTCAGTACTTC
d_call: -; v_call: TRBV6-5; j_call: TRBJ2-7; clone_size: -; cdr3_aa: CASSFRGHEQYF; cdr3_nt: TGTGCCAGCAGCTTCAGGGGCCACGAGCAGTACTTC
d_call: -; v_call: TRBV6-6; j_call: TRBJ2-6; clone_size: few; cdr3_aa: CASSRIGQSGANVLTF; cdr3_nt: TGTGCCAGCAGTAGAATAGGGCAGTCTGGGGCCAACGTCCTGACTTTC
d_call: TRBD1; v_call: TRBV9; j_call: TRBJ2-3; clone_size: many; cdr3_aa: CASSVGDRGRTDTQYF; cdr3_nt: TGTGCCAGCAGCGTTGGGGACAGGGGGCGAACAGATACGCAGTATTTT
d_call: TRBD2; v_call: TRBV5-5; j_call: TRBJ2-3; clone_size: many; cdr3_aa: CASSPLAGGTDTQYF; cdr3_nt: TGTGCCAGCAGCCCCCTAGCGGGGGGCACAGATACGCAGTATTTT
d_call: -; v_call: TRBV12-3/TRBV12-4; j_call: TRBJ2-7; clone_size: few; cdr3_aa: CASSTELVRNEQYF; cdr3_nt: TGTGCCAGCAGTACAGAGCTGGTGAGGAACGAGCAGTACTTC
d_call: TRBD1; v_call: TRBV12-3/TRBV12-4; j_call: TRBJ1-6; clone_size: many; cdr3_aa: CASSLPAPGTGVSPLHF; cdr3_nt: TGTGCCAGCAGTTTACCTGCCCCCGGGACAGGGGTTTCACCCCTCCACTTT
d_call: TRBD1; v_call: TRBV30; j_call: TRBJ1-2; clone_size: many; cdr3_aa: CAWERDSGYGYTF; cdr3_nt: TGTGCCTGGGAGAGGGACAGTGGCTATGGCTACACCTTC
d_call: TRBD1; v_call: TRBV3-1; j_call: TRBJ1-2; clone_size: few; cdr3_aa: CASSQDRTGNTF; cdr3_nt: TGTGCCAGCAGCCAAGATCGGACAGGGAACACCTTC
d_call: -; v_call: TRBV7-2; j_call: TRBJ1-2; clone_size: -; cdr3_aa: CASSSGHWGYTF; cdr3_nt: TGTGCCAGCAGCTCAGGACATTGGGGCTACACCTTC
d_call: TRBD1; v_call: TRBV18; j_call: TRBJ2-7; clone_size: many; cdr3_aa: CASSEGQAYEQYF; cdr3_nt: TGTGCCAGCTCAGAGGGACAGGCCTACGAGCAGTACTTC
d_call: -; v_call: TRBV7-3; j_call: TRBJ1-2; clone_size: few; cdr3_aa: CASSPNTGELNYGYTF; cdr3_nt: TGTGCCAGCAGCCCAAACACGGGGGAACTTAACTATGGCTACACCTTC